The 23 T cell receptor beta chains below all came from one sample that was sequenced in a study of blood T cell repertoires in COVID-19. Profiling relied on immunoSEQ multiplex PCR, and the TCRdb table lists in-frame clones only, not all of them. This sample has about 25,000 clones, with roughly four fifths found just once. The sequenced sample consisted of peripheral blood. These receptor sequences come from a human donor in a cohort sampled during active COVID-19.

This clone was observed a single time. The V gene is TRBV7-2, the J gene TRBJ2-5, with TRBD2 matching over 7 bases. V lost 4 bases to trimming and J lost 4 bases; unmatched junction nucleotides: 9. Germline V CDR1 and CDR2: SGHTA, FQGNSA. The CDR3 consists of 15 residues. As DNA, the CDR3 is TGTGCCAGCAGCTCTGCCGGGAGGCTACGAGAGACCCAGTACTTC. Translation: CASSSAGRLRETQYF. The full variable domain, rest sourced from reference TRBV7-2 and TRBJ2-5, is GAGVSQSPSNKVTEKGKDVELRCDPISGHTALYWYRQSLGQGLEFLIYFQGNSAPDKSGLPSDRFSAERTGGSVSTLTIQRTQQEDSAVYLCASSSAGRLRETQYFGPGTRLLVL.

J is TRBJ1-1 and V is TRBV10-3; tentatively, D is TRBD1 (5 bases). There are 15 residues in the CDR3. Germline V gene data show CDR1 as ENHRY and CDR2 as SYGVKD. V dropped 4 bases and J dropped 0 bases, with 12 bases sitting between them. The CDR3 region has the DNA TGTGCCATCAGTGGTGCCCGGGGGATGAACACTGAAGCTTTCTTT. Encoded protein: CAISGARGMNTEAFF.

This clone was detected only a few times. The CDR3 nucleotides read TGTGCCAGCAGCTTGATGTCTCAAACGACAGAGCTTGAAAAACTGTTTTTT. Its protein product is CASSLMSQTTELEKLFF. V and J are TRBV5-6 and TRBJ1-4; perhaps TRBD1 as D (5 bases). Trimming took 1 base from V and 7 from J, leaving 20 bases between them. There are 17 residues in the CDR3. The germline CDR1 and CDR2 sequences are SGHDT and YYEEEE.

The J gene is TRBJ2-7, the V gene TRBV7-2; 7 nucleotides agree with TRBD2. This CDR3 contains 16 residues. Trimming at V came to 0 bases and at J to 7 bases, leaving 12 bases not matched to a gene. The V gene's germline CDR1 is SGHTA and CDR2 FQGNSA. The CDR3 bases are TGTGCCAGCAGCTTAGCTGGGGCGGGGAGAGCGGGGGAGCAGTACTTC. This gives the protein CASSLAGAGRAGEQYF.

This chain's CDR3 is CASSGPDSPYNEQFF. The CDR3, as DNA: TGTGCCAGCAGCGGACCGGACAGCCCATACAATGAGCAGTTCTTC. The rearrangement links TRBV6-5 to TRBJ2-1; D possibly corresponds to TRBD1 (6 bases). Germline CDR1 MNHEY, CDR2 SVGAGI. CDR3 size: 15 residues. The V and J ends lost 6 bases and 4 bases respectively, with 16 bases between them.

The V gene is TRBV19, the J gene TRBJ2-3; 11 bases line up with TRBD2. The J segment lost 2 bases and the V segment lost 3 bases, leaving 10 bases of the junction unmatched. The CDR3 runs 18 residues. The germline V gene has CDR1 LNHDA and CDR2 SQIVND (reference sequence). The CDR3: CASSITSGSGGDTDTQYF. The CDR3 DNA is TGTGCCAGTAGTATTACTAGCGGGAGTGGAGGGGACACAGATACGCAGTATTTT.

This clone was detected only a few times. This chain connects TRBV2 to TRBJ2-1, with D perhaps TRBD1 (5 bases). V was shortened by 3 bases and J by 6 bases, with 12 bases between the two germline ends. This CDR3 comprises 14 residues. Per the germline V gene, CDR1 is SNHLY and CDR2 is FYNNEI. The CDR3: CASSDTRTGNEQFF. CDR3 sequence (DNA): TGTGCCAGCAGTGACACGAGAACAGGCAATGAGCAGTTCTTC.

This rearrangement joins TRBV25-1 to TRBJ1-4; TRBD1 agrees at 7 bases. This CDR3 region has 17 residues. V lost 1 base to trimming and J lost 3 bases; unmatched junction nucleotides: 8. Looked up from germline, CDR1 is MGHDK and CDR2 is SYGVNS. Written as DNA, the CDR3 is TGTGCCAGCAGTGAATCGACAGGGTTAGGGGCTAATGAAAAACTGTTTTTT. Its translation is CASSESTGLGANEKLFF.

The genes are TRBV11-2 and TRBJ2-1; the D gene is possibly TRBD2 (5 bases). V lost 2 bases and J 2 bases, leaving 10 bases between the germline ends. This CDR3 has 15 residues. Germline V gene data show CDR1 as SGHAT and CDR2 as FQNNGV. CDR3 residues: CASSLLARTYNEQFF. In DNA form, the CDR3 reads TGTGCCAGCAGCTTACTAGCCCGCACCTACAATGAGCAGTTCTTC.

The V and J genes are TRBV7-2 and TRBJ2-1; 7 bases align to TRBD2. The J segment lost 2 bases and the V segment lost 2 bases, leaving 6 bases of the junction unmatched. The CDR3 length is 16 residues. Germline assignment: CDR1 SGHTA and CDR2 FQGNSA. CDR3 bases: TGTGCCAGCAGCTTAACGGGAGGTGTTACCTACAATGAGCAGTTCTTC. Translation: CASSLTGGVTYNEQFF.

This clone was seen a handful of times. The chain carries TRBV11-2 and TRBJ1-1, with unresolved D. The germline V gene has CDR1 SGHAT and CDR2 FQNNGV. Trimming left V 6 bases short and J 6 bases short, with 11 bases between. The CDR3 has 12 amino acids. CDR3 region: CASSGRAAEAFF. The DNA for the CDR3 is TGTGCCAGCAGTGGGAGGGCGGCTGAAGCTTTCTTT.

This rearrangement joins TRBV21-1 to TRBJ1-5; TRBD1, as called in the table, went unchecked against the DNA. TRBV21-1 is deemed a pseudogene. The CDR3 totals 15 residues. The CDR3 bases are TGTGCCAGCTCCTTGAGGGGGCGCGGCAATCAGCCCCAGCATTTT. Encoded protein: CASSLRGRGNQPQHF.

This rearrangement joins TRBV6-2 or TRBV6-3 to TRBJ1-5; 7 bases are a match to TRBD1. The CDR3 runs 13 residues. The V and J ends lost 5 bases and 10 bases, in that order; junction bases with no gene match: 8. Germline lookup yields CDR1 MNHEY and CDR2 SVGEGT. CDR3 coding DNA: TGTGCCAGCAGTACGGGACAGCCTTTACCCCAGCATTTT. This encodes CASSTGQPLPQHF.

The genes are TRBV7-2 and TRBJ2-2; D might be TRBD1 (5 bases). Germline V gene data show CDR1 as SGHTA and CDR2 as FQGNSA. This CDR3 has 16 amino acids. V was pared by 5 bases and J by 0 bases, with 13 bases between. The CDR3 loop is CASSPRTGSNTGELFF. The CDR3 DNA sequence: TGTGCCAGCAGCCCGCGCACAGGTTCGAACACCGGGGAGCTGTTTTTT.

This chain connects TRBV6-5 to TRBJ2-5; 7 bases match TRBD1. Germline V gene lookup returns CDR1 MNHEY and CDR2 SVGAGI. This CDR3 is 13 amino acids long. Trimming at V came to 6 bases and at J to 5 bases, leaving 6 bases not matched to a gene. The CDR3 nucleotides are TGTGCCAGCAGGACAGGGTTGAAGGAGACCCAGTACTTC. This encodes CASRTGLKETQYF.

The CDR3 coding sequence is TGTGCCAGCAGCCTCACCTACGAGCAGTACTTC. It translates to CASSLTYEQYF. V and J are TRBV6-2 or TRBV6-3 and TRBJ2-7; no definite D call. This CDR3 region has 11 residues. Trimming shortened V by 6 bases and J by 2 bases, and 5 bases separated the two germline ends. The germline CDR1 and CDR2 sequences are MNHEY and SVGEGT.

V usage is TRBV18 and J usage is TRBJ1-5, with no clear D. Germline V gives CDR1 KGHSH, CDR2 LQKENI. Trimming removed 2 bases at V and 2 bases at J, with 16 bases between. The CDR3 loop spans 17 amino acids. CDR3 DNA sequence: TGTGCCAGCTCACCAGAGGGAGGTATGGGAGGCAATCAGCCCCAGCATTTT. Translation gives CASSPEGGMGGNQPQHF.

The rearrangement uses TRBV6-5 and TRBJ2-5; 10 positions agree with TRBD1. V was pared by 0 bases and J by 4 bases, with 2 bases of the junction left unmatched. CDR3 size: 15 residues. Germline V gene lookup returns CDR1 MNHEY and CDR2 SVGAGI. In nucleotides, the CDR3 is TGTGCCAGCAGTTACTCGACAGGGGGCGGAGAGACCCAGTACTTC. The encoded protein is CASSYSTGGGETQYF.

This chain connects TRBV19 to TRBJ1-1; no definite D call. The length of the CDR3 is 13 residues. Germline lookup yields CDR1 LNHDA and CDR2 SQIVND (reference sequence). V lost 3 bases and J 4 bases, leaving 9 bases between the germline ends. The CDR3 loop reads CASSMVQVTEAFF. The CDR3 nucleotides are TGTGCCAGTAGTATGGTCCAGGTCACTGAAGCTTTCTTT.

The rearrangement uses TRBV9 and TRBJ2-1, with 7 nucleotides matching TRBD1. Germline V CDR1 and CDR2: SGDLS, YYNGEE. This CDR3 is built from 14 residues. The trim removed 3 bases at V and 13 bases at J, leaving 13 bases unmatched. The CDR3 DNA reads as TGTGCCAGCAGCGCTTCATCTGGACAGGCTCTTCAGTTCTTC. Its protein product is CASSASSGQALQFF.

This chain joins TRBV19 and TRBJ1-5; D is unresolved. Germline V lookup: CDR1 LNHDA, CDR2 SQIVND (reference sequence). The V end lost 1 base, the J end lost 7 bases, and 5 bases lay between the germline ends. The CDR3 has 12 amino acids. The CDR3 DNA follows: TGTGCCAGTAGTATAGGCGGACAGCCCCAGCATTTT. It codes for CASSIGGQPQHF.

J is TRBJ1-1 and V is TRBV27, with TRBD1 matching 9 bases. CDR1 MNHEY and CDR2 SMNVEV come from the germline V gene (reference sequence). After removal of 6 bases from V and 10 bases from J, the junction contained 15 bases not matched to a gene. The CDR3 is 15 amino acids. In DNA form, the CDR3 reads TGTGCCAGCAGGCTTATCAAAACAGGGGGCGAGCGAGCTTTCTTT. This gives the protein CASRLIKTGGERAFF.

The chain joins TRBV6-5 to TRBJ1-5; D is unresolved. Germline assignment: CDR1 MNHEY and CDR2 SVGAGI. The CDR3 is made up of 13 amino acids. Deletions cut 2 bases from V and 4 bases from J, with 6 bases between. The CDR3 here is CASSYTGNQPQHF. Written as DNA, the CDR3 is TGTGCCAGCAGTTACACGGGGAATCAGCCCCAGCATTTT.